This T cell receptor (beta chain) is drawn from a study of CD8+ T cells in alopecia areata. Across the whole study: The study gave tofacitinib for 6 to 18 months, then 6 months off drug. Broader study findings: Under tofacitinib, numerous expanded lesional clonotypes remained detectable in scalp and blood.

The treatment: oral pan-JAK inhibitor, 5-10 mg twice daily. Both peripheral blood and punch biopsies of lesional scalp skin were obtained from patients who had alopecia areata. cDNA prepared by RNA extraction and subsequent reverse transcription served as the template for sequencing. The method was immunoSEQ multiplex PCR; TCRdb's version includes in-frame clones alone and lacks a portion of them. The sample yields approximately 200,000 clones, 55% to 70% seen once. This clone was detected only once. Antigen unknown. The source was CD4+ T cells sorted from blood, collected at week 4, from a patient treated with tofacitinib. The receptor's source is a human donor with alopecia areata.

CDR3 amino acids: CASRERVTQETQYF. As DNA, the CDR3 is TGCGCCAGCAGGGAGCGGGTGACCCAAGAGACCCAGTACTTC. The V and J genes are TRBV5-1 and TRBJ2-5; a possible D gene is TRBD2 (6 bases). V was cut by 5 bases and J by 1 base, with 12 bases left in between. The CDR3 has 14 amino acids. The V gene's germline CDR1 is SGHRS and CDR2 YFSETQ.